This T cell receptor (beta chain) comes out of a study of vaccination effects on CD4 cells after COVID-19. Here immunoSEQ multiplex PCR was the method, and the copy in TCRdb shows in-frame clones only, minus some. This table holds about 46,000 clones, about four fifths found once. Within the ViraFEST assay, antigen-specific CD4+ T cells underwent expansion with viral peptide pools prior to sequencing. Following 10 days of culture, CD4+ T cells were isolated. Vaccine administered to participants consisted of two doses of either BNT162b2 or mRNA-1273. About this clone itself: Its antigen is as yet unknown.

The germline gives CDR1 LGHDT, CDR2 YNNKEL (reference sequence). With 4 bases removed from V and 2 bases from J, the gap between germline ends came to 12 bases. This CDR3 comprises 16 residues. This clonotype was sampled from a human donor who received a COVID-19 vaccine. The sample consisted of CD4+ T cells from PBMCs cultured with HCoV-OC43 spike peptides, taken after COVID-19 vaccination. As for subset: HCoV-OC43 spike overlapping peptide pool stimulation. This chain uses TRBV3-1 (or the pseudogene TRBV3-2) with TRBJ2-6; D is perhaps TRBD1 (6 bases). Here the CDR3 DNA reads TGTGCCAGCAGCCGACCCCAGGGGACTGGGGCCAACGTCCTGACTTTC. It is translated as CASSRPQGTGANVLTF.